Sequencing of this TCR beta chain was carried out in a study of PD-1 blockade in classical Hodgkin lymphoma. Overall study results and limits: The study found complete responders had baseline diversity similar to newly diagnosed patients. CD4+ TCR diversity, unlike CD8+, climbed significantly by C4D1.

Relapses following autologous stem cell transplantation were seen in all patients, with brentuximab vedotin exposure varying. Best response was recorded as complete response, partial response or progressive disease. On this clone: What it binds is not known.

The CDR3 sequence is 14 residues long. Germline V gives CDR1 SGHDT, CDR2 YYEEEE. With 3 bases removed from V and 5 bases from J, the gap between germline ends came to 15 bases. Clones were read by immunoSEQ multiplex PCR, and TCRdb kept only the in-frame ones, dropping some. This sample yields more than 50,000 clones, of which around 75% are seen a single time; just over 9% belongs to the top ten. The chain employs TRBV5-6 and TRBJ2-7; possibly TRBD2 for D (6 bases). Sequences were derived from peripheral blood mononuclear cells (PBMCs), sampled before the second cycle of nivolumab. The source of this sequence is a human donor with classical Hodgkin lymphoma. This CDR3 is CASSSPRDSDEQYF. The CDR3 DNA reads as TGTGCCAGCAGCTCTCCCCGGGACTCTGACGAGCAGTACTTC.